Below, 27 T cell receptor beta chains from the same sample are listed, as sequenced in a study of shared clonotypes between healthy human individuals. Measured with immunoSEQ multiplex PCR; TCRdb has only the in-frame clones, and not every one. The sample holds nearly 2 million clones, around 96% seen once. Naive CD8 populations comprised CD45RO-negative cells positively selected for CCR7, excluding terminally differentiated effector memory CD45RA+ cells. Material: naive CD8+ T cells sorted from blood. These TCRs come from a man aged 18 to 29 in good health.

The chain carries TRBV7-8 and TRBJ2-1, with TRBD2 identical over 9 bases. Trimming took 1 base from V and 4 from J; bases not matched to a gene: 2. Per germline, CDR1 SGHVS and CDR2 FQNEAQ. This CDR3 has 15 amino acids. The CDR3 DNA reads TGTGCCAGCAGCTTAGTGACTAGCGGATACAATGAGCAGTTCTTC. Its protein is CASSLVTSGYNEQFF.

Only one count was recorded for this clone. The chain is built from TRBV14 and TRBJ2-5, with 11 bases identical to TRBD2. CDR1 and CDR2 from the germline V gene are SGHDN and FVKESK. The CDR3 is made up of 17 amino acids. V dropped 5 bases and J dropped 3; count of bases not matched to a gene: 11. DNA for the CDR3: TGTGCCAGCAGCTCCCTAGCGGGAGGCGTATTAGAAGAGACCCAGTACTTC. It is translated as CASSSLAGGVLEETQYF.

In nucleotides, the CDR3 is TGTGCCAGCAGTGAAAGAGGGACAGGGGGCTTCAACTATGGCTACACCTTC. Its protein is CASSERGTGGFNYGYTF. This chain connects TRBV25-1 to TRBJ1-2, with 12 bases aligning to TRBD1. Germline V CDR1 and CDR2: MGHDK, SYGVNS. The CDR3 is 17 amino acids. V was pared by 2 bases and J by 2 bases, with 6 bases of the junction left unmatched.

This clone is a singleton in its sample. The chain uses TRBV7-6 and TRBJ2-2; weak D call: TRBD1 (5 bases). Germline assignment: CDR1 SGHVS and CDR2 FNYEAQ. The CDR3 is made up of 16 amino acids. V lost 1 base and J 3 bases, leaving 12 bases between the germline ends. The CDR3 spells CASSLGWGTYTGELFF. The CDR3 nucleotides read TGTGCCAGCAGCTTAGGTTGGGGCACTTACACCGGGGAGCTGTTTTTT.

This clone has more than one count but fewer than ten. The chain couples TRBV13 to TRBJ1-3, with TRBD1 matching over 9 bases. The CDR3 has 17 residues. CDR1 is PRHDT and CDR2 is FYEKMQ in the germline V gene (reference sequence). The junction had 8 bases not matched to a gene; V was cut back by 1 base and J by 4 bases. The CDR3 DNA is TGTGCCAGCAGCTTAGAGGGGGACAGGGTTACCGGAAACACCATATATTTT. This codes for CASSLEGDRVTGNTIYF.

This chain joins TRBV6-6 and TRBJ1-5, with D uncertain. The CDR3 length is 14 residues. CDR1 and CDR2 from the germline V gene are MNHNY and SVGAGI (reference sequence). V lost 5 bases and J lost 2, with 10 bases in between. CDR3 sequence: CASSPLVGNQPQHF. CDR3 nucleotides: TGTGCCAGCAGTCCCCTGGTAGGCAATCAGCCCCAGCATTTT.

About this clone itself: The germline gene is not matched at one end of the junction; a read error may be the cause. The J gene is TRBJ1-1, the V gene TRBV28; the match to TRBD1 covers 10 bases. Germline CDR1 is MDHEN and CDR2 is SYDVKM. The CDR3 length is 16 residues. The CDR3 sequence: CASSFLGGQGNPEAFF. CDR3 coding DNA: TGTGCCAGCAGTTTCCTGGGGGGACAGGGGAACCCTGAAGCTTTCTTT.

The V gene is TRBV6-5, the J gene TRBJ2-3, with 8 bases identical to TRBD1. Losses at the gene ends were 7 bases for V and 5 bases for J; bases not matched to a gene: 8. Germline V lookup: CDR1 MNHEY, CDR2 SVGAGI. This CDR3 is built from 14 residues. The CDR3 sequence is CASKYQGAGDTQYF. CDR3 nucleotides: TGTGCCAGCAAATACCAGGGGGCCGGAGATACGCAGTATTTT.

J is TRBJ2-1 and V is TRBV11-2; 9 bases fit TRBD2. The V gene end was trimmed by 1 base and the J gene end by 4 bases; junction bases not matched to a gene: 2. The germline V gene encodes CDR1 SGHAT and CDR2 FQNNGV. The length of the CDR3 is 15 residues. In DNA, the CDR3 is TGTGCCAGCAGCTTAGGACTAGCGGAATACAATGAGCAGTTCTTC. It encodes CASSLGLAEYNEQFF.

This chain links TRBV19 with TRBJ1-5; TRBD1 might be the D (5 bases). V lost 3 bases to trimming and J lost 2 bases, with 11 bases between them. In germline, CDR1 is LNHDA, CDR2 SQIVND (reference sequence). The length of the CDR3 is 15 residues. This CDR3 reads CASSIGGEGNQPQHF. The CDR3 bases are TGTGCCAGTAGTATTGGGGGGGAAGGCAATCAGCCCCAGCATTTT.

The chain carries TRBV7-9 and TRBJ2-2, with a weak D call TRBD1 (6 bases). The CDR3 consists of 14 residues. With 7 bases removed from V and 4 bases from J, the gap between germline ends came to 13 bases. The germline V gene has CDR1 SEHNR and CDR2 FQNEAQ (reference sequence). The CDR3 sequence: CASTGQSSTGELFF. The CDR3 DNA reads TGTGCCAGCACCGGACAGTCGAGCACCGGGGAGCTGTTTTTT.

The V gene is TRBV4-1, the J gene TRBJ2-5; 12 nucleotides agree with TRBD2. Losses at the gene ends were 2 bases for V and 5 bases for J; bases not matched to a gene: 6. The CDR3 is made up of 16 amino acids. Germline V lookup: CDR1 MGHRA, CDR2 YSYEKL. CDR3 nucleotides: TGCGCCAGCAGCCAAACTAGCGGGAGGTGGTCGGAGACCCAGTACTTC. Its protein is CASSQTSGRWSETQYF.

The V and J genes are TRBV7-6 and TRBJ2-7; no clear D gene. Trimming pared 1 base from V and 6 bases from J, leaving 13 bases between. The CDR3 totals 14 residues. Germline lookup yields CDR1 SGHVS and CDR2 FNYEAQ. CDR3 protein: CASSLGRHPLEQYF. CDR3 bases: TGTGCCAGCAGCTTAGGGCGTCACCCTCTCGAGCAGTACTTC.

The gene calls are TRBV19 and TRBJ2-1, with D unresolved. Trimming pared 5 bases from V and 6 bases from J, leaving 11 bases between. Germline values: CDR1 LNHDA, CDR2 SQIVND (reference sequence). This CDR3 is built from 13 residues. The CDR3 DNA reads TGTGCCAGTAGTGTGCTGGATTCCAATGAGCAGTTCTTC. Translated: CASSVLDSNEQFF.

The J gene is TRBJ2-7, the V gene TRBV19; possible D gene TRBD2, 5 bases. The V gene lost 5 bases and the J gene lost 0 bases, with 11 bases spanning the gap. This CDR3 has 14 residues. Germline CDR1 reads LNHDA; CDR2 reads SQIVND (reference sequence). The chain's CDR3 is CASSAAESSYEQYF. The CDR3 nucleotides read TGTGCCAGTAGTGCAGCGGAAAGCTCCTACGAGCAGTACTTC.

V usage is TRBV27 and J usage is TRBJ1-5; D may be TRBD1 (5 bases). The V end was cut by 2 bases, the J end by 2 bases, with 10 bases between. The CDR3 has 15 residues. Germline V gene data show CDR1 as MNHEY and CDR2 as SMNVEV (reference sequence). As DNA, the CDR3 is TGTGCCAGCAGTTTAACCCTAGGGGGCAATCAGCCCCAGCATTTT. As protein: CASSLTLGGNQPQHF.

The chain uses TRBV27 and TRBJ1-5; the match to TRBD1 covers 10 bases. Trimming cost V 8 bases and J 7 bases; bases outside gene matches: 5. Germline CDR1 reads MNHEY; CDR2 reads SMNVEV (reference sequence). This CDR3 is built from 13 residues. CDR3: CASGGQGIQPQHF. Here the CDR3 DNA reads TGTGCCAGCGGGGGACAGGGGATACAGCCCCAGCATTTT.

Turning to this clone: Other nucleotide sequences from this sample produce the same CDR3. V gene TRBV10-2 combines with J gene TRBJ2-1; D might be TRBD2 (6 bases). The germline CDR1 and CDR2 sequences are WSHSY and SAAADI. The CDR3 has 12 amino acids. With 7 bases removed from V and 4 bases from J, the gap between germline ends came to 8 bases. Written as DNA, the CDR3 is TGCGCCAGCAATGCGGGATACAATGAGCAGTTCTTC. The encoded protein is CASNAGYNEQFF.

The V and J genes are TRBV9 and TRBJ2-7; D not certain. Germline V gene sequence: CDR1 SGDLS, CDR2 YYNGEE. V was pared by 4 bases and J by 0 bases, with 14 bases between. There are 15 residues in the CDR3. The CDR3 loop is CASSWKASSSYEQYF. CDR3 nucleotide sequence: TGTGCCAGCAGCTGGAAGGCCAGTAGCTCCTACGAGCAGTACTTC.

The chain joins TRBV11-2 to TRBJ2-7, with no clear D. Germline loops: CDR1 SGHAT, CDR2 FQNNGV. V lost 4 bases, J lost 5 bases, and 12 bases lay in between. The CDR3 loop spans 13 amino acids. In DNA, the CDR3 is TGTGCCAGCAGCTACGGCTTTGAGAACGAGCAGTACTTC. It translates to CASSYGFENEQYF.

On this clone itself: Additional DNA sequences in this sample encode the identical CDR3. The chain employs TRBV7-3 and TRBJ2-3; the D call may be TRBD1 or TRBD2 (5 bases each). The CDR3 is made up of 14 amino acids. With 4 bases removed from V and 2 bases from J, the gap between germline ends came to 10 bases. Germline CDR1 is SGHTA and CDR2 is FQGTGA. The CDR3 sequence is CASSSNGATDTQYF. The CDR3 coding sequence is TGTGCCAGCAGCTCTAACGGGGCCACAGATACGCAGTATTTT.

The V and J genes are TRBV2 and TRBJ2-7; D not certain. This CDR3 comprises 13 residues. V was pared by 1 base and J by 3 bases, with 7 bases between. Germline-derived CDR1 and CDR2 are SNHLY and FYNNEI. The CDR3 DNA reads TGTGCCAGCAGTGAAGGGACCTTCTACGAGCAGTACTTC. This translates into CASSEGTFYEQYF. Based on the CDR3 plus reference TRBV2 and TRBJ2-7, the full variable domain is EPEVTQTPSHQVTQMGQEVILRCVPISNHLYFYWYRQILGQKVEFLVSFYNNEISEKSEIFDDQFSVERPDGSNFTLKIRSTKLEDSAMYFCASSEGTFYEQYFGPGTRLTVT.

The chain uses TRBV7-9 and TRBJ2-7; D possibly corresponds to TRBD1 (6 bases). Germline CDR1 SEHNR, CDR2 FQNEAQ (reference sequence). The CDR3 extends over 13 amino acids. V gave up 3 bases and J gave up 4 bases, with 10 bases separating them. The CDR3 sequence: CASSFPGEYEQYF. The CDR3 region has the DNA TGTGCCAGCAGCTTCCCAGGGGAATACGAGCAGTACTTC. The full variable domain, rest sourced from reference TRBV7-9 and TRBJ2-7, is DTGVSQNPRHKITKRGQNVTFRCDPISEHNRLYWYRQTLGQGPEFLTYFQNEAQLEKSRLLSDRFSAERPKGSFSTLEIQRTEQGDSAMYLCASSFPGEYEQYFGPGTRLTVT.

A note on this clone: The sample has other DNA sequences that encode this CDR3 too. The chain has TRBV6-5 and TRBJ1-3; D not resolved. CDR1 and CDR2 from the germline V gene are MNHEY and SVGAGI. CDR3 length: 13 amino acids. V lost 3 bases and J lost 1, with 4 bases in between. For the CDR3, the DNA is TGTGCCAGCAGTTATGGGTCTGGAAACACCATATATTTT. Translated: CASSYGSGNTIYF.

The chain links TRBV7-9 to TRBJ2-1, with D uncertain. Trimming removed 0 bases from V and 9 bases from J, with 9 bases in between. CDR1 SEHNR and CDR2 FQNEAQ come from the germline V gene (reference sequence). This CDR3 has 13 residues. CDR3 nucleotide sequence: TGTGCCAGCAGCTTAGCCGAGGCGAGTGAGCAGTTCTTC. Translating it yields CASSLAEASEQFF. Full variable domain (remainder filled in from reference TRBV7-9 and TRBJ2-1): DTGVSQNPRHKITKRGQNVTFRCDPISEHNRLYWYRQTLGQGPEFLTYFQNEAQLEKSRLLSDRFSAERPKGSFSTLEIQRTEQGDSAMYLCASSLAEASEQFFGPGTRLTVL.

The J gene is TRBJ2-1, the V gene TRBV19, with TRBD2 matching over 12 bases. CDR3 length equals 16 residues. J lost 4 bases, V lost 6 bases, and 7 bases had no gene match. CDR1 and CDR2 (germline): LNHDA, SQIVND (reference sequence). Here the CDR3 DNA reads TGTGCCAGTAGAGACCGGACTAGCGGGATTTACAATGAGCAGTTCTTC. Its translation: CASRDRTSGIYNEQFF.

For this clone: Distinct nucleotide sequences in the sample also encode this CDR3. The V call is TRBV27, the J call TRBJ2-7, with 8 bases fitting TRBD1. The CDR3 runs to 13 residues. The junction had 8 bases not matched to a gene; V was cut back by 6 bases and J by 7 bases. The germline CDR1 and CDR2 sequences are MNHEY and SMNVEV (reference sequence). The CDR3, as DNA: TGTGCCAGCAGCCTAGGGACAGGCGGGGAGCAGTACTTC. Amino acids: CASSLGTGGEQYF.